Presented here are 28 T cell receptor beta chains from one specimen sequenced in a study of B cell selection in AIRE deficiency. Regulatory T cells were sorted as CD4+CD25hiCD127low/negative cells. The table came from immunoSEQ multiplex PCR; TCRdb's copy has only in-frame clones and leaves some out. The table lists tens of thousands of clones, 85% to 95% of them singletons. Sequenced sample: CD4+CD25+ Tregs sorted from PBMCs. Receptor source: a human donor in good health.

The chain joins TRBV19 to TRBJ2-2, with D possibly being TRBD1 or TRBD2 (5 bases each). This CDR3 comprises 15 residues. The germline gives CDR1 LNHDA, CDR2 SQIVND (reference sequence). Between the trimmed V and J ends, which lost 3 bases and 3 bases, there was a span of 11 bases. CDR3 nucleotide sequence: TGTGCCAGTAGTATTGAAGGGACGTACACCGGGGAGCTGTTTTTT. Translated: CASSIEGTYTGELFF.

This rearrangement joins TRBV2 to TRBJ1-2, with 8 bases aligning to TRBD1. With 4 bases clipped from V and 7 bases from J, the junction kept 2 bases outside the gene matches. Germline V gene sequence: CDR1 SNHLY, CDR2 FYNNEI. The CDR3 spans 12 residues. CDR3 DNA: TGTGCCAGCAGTGGGACAGGGATTGGCTACACCTTC. The encoded protein is CASSGTGIGYTF. The full variable domain, with the rest looked up from reference TRBV2 and TRBJ1-2, is EPEVTQTPSHQVTQMGQEVILRCVPISNHLYFYWYRQILGQKVEFLVSFYNNEISEKSEIFDDQFSVERPDGSNFTLKIRSTKLEDSAMYFCASSGTGIGYTFGSGTRLTVV.

This chain uses TRBV6-6 with TRBJ2-4; 7 bases are a match to TRBD1. V lost 3 bases to trimming and J lost 3 bases; unmatched junction nucleotides: 5. Germline lookup yields CDR1 MNHNY and CDR2 SVGAGI (reference sequence). The CDR3 totals 15 residues. DNA of the CDR3: TGTGCCAGCAGTTATACTTCAGGGGGCAAAAACATTCAGTACTTC. Translated, it gives CASSYTSGGKNIQYF.

This clone was recorded once. The rearrangement joins TRBV27 to TRBJ2-3, with TRBD2 identical over 11 bases. The germline gives CDR1 MNHEY, CDR2 SMNVEV (reference sequence). There are 14 residues in the CDR3. The V segment lost 3 bases and the J segment 7 bases; nucleotides outside the gene matches: 3. CDR3 residues: CASSFSGRENTQYF. The CDR3 region has the DNA TGTGCCAGCAGTTTTAGCGGGAGGGAAAATACGCAGTATTTT.

The CDR3 coding sequence is TGCGCCAGCAGCTTGTGGGGGCCGAACACCGGGGAGCTGTTTTTT. It translates to CASSLWGPNTGELFF. This chain connects TRBV5-1 to TRBJ2-2; D is possibly TRBD1 (6 bases). V dropped 1 base and J dropped 0 bases, with 7 bases sitting between them. The germline V gene encodes CDR1 SGHRS and CDR2 YFSETQ. The CDR3 runs 15 residues.

The genes are TRBV6-6 and TRBJ1-3; the D gene is possibly TRBD1 (6 bases). V lost 2 bases, J lost 8 bases, and 10 bases lay in between. Per germline, CDR1 MNHNY and CDR2 SVGAGI (reference sequence). This CDR3 has 13 residues. The CDR3 DNA reads TGTGCCAGCAGTTACAAGGGGGGCTACACCATATATTTT. The encoded protein is CASSYKGGYTIYF.

The V gene is TRBV2, the J gene TRBJ2-7; perhaps TRBD1 as D (5 bases). The germline gives CDR1 SNHLY, CDR2 FYNNEI. V was shortened by 4 bases and J by 7 bases, with 14 bases between the two germline ends. CDR3 size: 13 residues. The CDR3 is CASSARPQGEQYF. The DNA for the CDR3 is TGTGCCAGCAGTGCTAGACCCCAGGGTGAGCAGTACTTC.

This rearrangement joins TRBV7-9 to TRBJ2-7, with 7 bases matching TRBD2. Germline V gene sequence: CDR1 SEHNR, CDR2 FQNEAQ (reference sequence). The CDR3 spans 14 residues. The V gene end was trimmed by 1 base and the J gene end by 4 bases; junction bases not matched to a gene: 4. DNA of the CDR3: TGTGCCAGCAGCTTAGGACTAGCTGGATACGAGCAGTACTTC. Encoded protein: CASSLGLAGYEQYF.

DNA of the CDR3: TGTGCCAGCTCACCGGGATGGGAGAACACTGAAGCTTTCTTT. Residues: CASSPGWENTEAFF. V gene TRBV18 combines with J gene TRBJ1-1; D not certain. Trimming shortened V by 3 bases and J by 1 base, and 9 bases separated the two germline ends. CDR1 and CDR2 (germline): KGHSH, LQKENI. This CDR3 has 14 amino acids.

The rearrangement joins TRBV5-1 to TRBJ2-5; the D call may be TRBD1 or TRBD2 (6 bases each). Germline CDR1 and CDR2: SGHRS and YFSETQ. Trimming stripped 6 bases from V and 5 bases from J, with 26 bases between. The CDR3 contains 17 residues. CDR3 sequence (DNA): TGCGCCAGCATGGGGGCAGGGGTGCCCCCAGGGAGGGAGACCCAGTACTTC. Translating it yields CASMGAGVPPGRETQYF.

The V call is TRBV6-1, the J call TRBJ1-2, with 8 bases lining up with TRBD1. The V segment lost 5 bases and the J segment 4 bases; nucleotides outside the gene matches: 6. There are 14 residues in the CDR3. Germline lookup yields CDR1 MNHNS and CDR2 SASEGT. The CDR3 DNA follows: TGTGCCAGCAGTCCGGGACAGGAGGCCTATGGCTACACCTTC. Its translation: CASSPGQEAYGYTF.

V usage is TRBV29-1 and J usage is TRBJ2-3, with D perhaps matching TRBD2 (6 bases). Trimming pared 3 bases from V and 3 bases from J, leaving 13 bases between. In germline, CDR1 is SQVTM, CDR2 ANQGSEA. This CDR3 spans 14 amino acids. The CDR3 DNA follows: TGCAGCGTTGATGCGGGGAGGTTTACAGATACGCAGTATTTT. As protein: CSVDAGRFTDTQYF.

The V gene is TRBV14, the J gene TRBJ2-1; possible D gene TRBD2, 6 bases. From germline, CDR1 is SGHDN and CDR2 FVKESK. CDR3 length equals 15 residues. Trimming left V 4 bases short and J 6 bases short, with 16 bases between. The CDR3 bases are TGTGCCAGCAGCCGACTCGGGACTCACGGCAATGAGCAGTTCTTC. Residues: CASSRLGTHGNEQFF.

Here the CDR3 reads CASTLRVGELFF. The CDR3 region has the DNA TGTGCCAGCACGCTCCGGGTCGGGGAGCTGTTTTTT. The V call is TRBV18, the J call TRBJ2-2; no clear D. V was cut by 8 bases and J by 7 bases, with 11 bases left in between. Germline loops: CDR1 KGHSH, CDR2 LQKENI. This CDR3 comprises 12 residues.

This clone was recorded once. The chain combines TRBV6-5 with TRBJ2-2; TRBD1 matches at 9 bases. With 6 bases clipped from V and 5 bases from J, the junction kept 4 bases outside the gene matches. The CDR3 loop spans 14 amino acids. Germline V gene lookup returns CDR1 MNHEY and CDR2 SVGAGI. In DNA, the CDR3 is TGTGCCAGCAGGAGACAGGGGGGGACCGGGGAGCTGTTTTTT. This sequence encodes CASRRQGGTGELFF.

This chain joins TRBV11-2 and TRBJ1-2, with D possibly being TRBD1 (5 bases). This CDR3 has 17 amino acids. Germline CDR1 and CDR2: SGHAT and FQNNGV. V was trimmed by 3 bases and J by 5 bases, leaving 22 bases between them. Written as DNA, the CDR3 is TGTGCCAGCAGCTTGACCCTCCTCCAGGGAGGTGGTTATGGCTACACCTTC. The encoded protein is CASSLTLLQGGGYGYTF. Variable domain in full (rest from reference TRBV11-2 and TRBJ1-2): EAGVAQSPRYKIIEKRQSVAFWCNPISGHATLYWYQQILGQGPKLLIQFQNNGVVDDSQLPKDRFSAERLKGVDSTLKIQPAKLEDSAVYLCASSLTLLQGGGYGYTFGSGTRLTVV.

This chain joins TRBV5-6 and TRBJ2-7; D possibly corresponds to TRBD2 (6 bases). Looked up from germline, CDR1 is SGHDT and CDR2 is YYEEEE. The CDR3 spans 11 residues. Trimming took off 4 bases at V and 13 bases at J, with 15 bases between the two ends. This chain's CDR3 is CASSIGTVQYF. CDR3 nucleotide sequence: TGTGCCAGCAGCATAGGGACTGTTCAATACTTC.

The CDR3 region has the DNA TGTGCCAGCAGCTTGGGGCGCTCCTATAATTCACCCCTCCACTTT. Translation gives CASSLGRSYNSPLHF. The V and J genes are TRBV11-2 and TRBJ1-6, with a possible D match to TRBD1 (5 bases). V was trimmed by 3 bases and J by 0 bases, leaving 6 bases between them. Germline V gene lookup returns CDR1 SGHAT and CDR2 FQNNGV. CDR3 length: 15 residues.

The rearrangement joins TRBV6-5 to TRBJ2-7, with 8 bases identical to TRBD2. V dropped 6 bases and J dropped 7; count of bases not matched to a gene: 8. Germline loops: CDR1 MNHEY, CDR2 SVGAGI. This CDR3 is built from 13 residues. The CDR3 DNA reads TGTGCCAGCAGGCTACGGGGGGGCAGGGAGCAGTACTTC. Translated: CASRLRGGREQYF.

The chain couples TRBV5-4 to TRBJ1-1; D not resolved. V was cut by 0 bases and J by 1 base, with 10 bases left in between. The CDR3 runs to 15 residues. Per the germline V gene, CDR1 is SGHNT and CDR2 is YYREEE (reference sequence). The CDR3 is CASSLERGRNTEAFF. The CDR3 region has the DNA TGTGCCAGCAGCTTGGAGAGAGGTCGGAACACTGAAGCTTTCTTT.

The rearrangement links TRBV4-2 to TRBJ2-4; unclear D gene. Germline loops: CDR1 LGHNA, CDR2 YNFKEQ. Trimming took 0 bases from V and 0 from J, leaving 3 bases between them. This CDR3 region has 14 residues. The CDR3 protein is CASSQDGAKNIQYF. The CDR3 region has the DNA TGTGCCAGCAGCCAAGATGGAGCCAAAAACATTCAGTACTTC.

The chain uses TRBV29-1 and TRBJ1-2; D is ambiguous. V lost 5 bases and J lost 8, with 9 bases in between. Germline V CDR1 and CDR2: SQVTM, ANQGSEA. The length of the CDR3 is 10 residues. The CDR3 sequence: CSVWQTGYTF. The CDR3 DNA follows: TGCAGCGTTTGGCAGACGGGCTACACCTTC.

This clone was detected once. This rearrangement joins TRBV7-9 to TRBJ2-5; tentatively, D is TRBD2 (6 bases). CDR1 SEHNR and CDR2 FQNEAQ come from the germline V gene (reference sequence). This CDR3 is built from 12 residues. Trimming took off 4 bases at V and 12 bases at J, with 15 bases between the two ends. This CDR3 reads CASSSSRGFKYF. DNA of the CDR3: TGTGCCAGCAGCTCCAGCCGGGGGTTCAAGTACTTC.

This clone was detected a few times. The gene calls are TRBV4-1 and TRBJ1-5; the D gene is possibly TRBD1 (5 bases). CDR1 is MGHRA and CDR2 is YSYEKL in the germline V gene. V was trimmed by 1 base and J by 2 bases, leaving 6 bases between them. The CDR3 covers 14 residues. CDR3 nucleotide sequence: TGCGCCAGCAGCCAAGTGGGGGGCAATCAGCCCCAGCATTTT. Translation: CASSQVGGNQPQHF.

The CDR3 sequence: CAISSNSGASSYEQYF. The CDR3 nucleotides are TGTGCCATCAGTTCGAATAGCGGGGCTAGCTCCTACGAGCAGTACTTC. The V call is TRBV10-3, the J call TRBJ2-7, with 8 bases that match TRBD2. J was trimmed by 0 bases and V by 5 bases; bases with no gene match: 9. The germline V gene encodes CDR1 ENHRY and CDR2 SYGVKD. The CDR3 consists of 16 residues.

This clone was picked up a small number of times. V and J are TRBV2 and TRBJ1-2, with 7 positions matching TRBD1. The CDR3 runs to 14 residues. Trimming removed 5 bases from V and 4 bases from J; junction bases left unmatched: 7. Germline V lookup: CDR1 SNHLY, CDR2 FYNNEI. The DNA for the CDR3 is TGTGCCAGCAGTCAGACAGGGAGCGCCTATGGCTACACCTTC. The encoded protein is CASSQTGSAYGYTF. The full variable domain, completed using reference TRBV2 and TRBJ1-2, is EPEVTQTPSHQVTQMGQEVILRCVPISNHLYFYWYRQILGQKVEFLVSFYNNEISEKSEIFDDQFSVERPDGSNFTLKIRSTKLEDSAMYFCASSQTGSAYGYTFGSGTRLTVV.

The chain recombines TRBV7-9 with TRBJ2-3; D is unresolved. This CDR3 has 12 residues. Germline V gene lookup returns CDR1 SEHNR and CDR2 FQNEAQ (reference sequence). The germline V and J ends were trimmed by 4 bases and 4 bases, with 6 bases remaining between them. The CDR3: CASSSVPDTQYF. In DNA form, the CDR3 reads TGTGCCAGCAGCTCCGTCCCAGATACGCAGTATTTT.

CDR3 in amino acids: CASSQAGERGYSYEQYF. The CDR3 bases are TGTGCCAGCAGCCAAGCGGGGGAGCGGGGATACTCCTACGAGCAGTACTTC. The rearrangement uses TRBV4-2 and TRBJ2-7; 7 positions match TRBD2. Losses at the gene ends were 1 base for V and 0 bases for J; bases not matched to a gene: 9. The CDR3 is made up of 17 amino acids. Germline lookup yields CDR1 LGHNA and CDR2 YNFKEQ.